This paragraph reports one T cell receptor beta chain. This sample was included in a study of blood T cell repertoires in COVID-19. Sequenced by immunoSEQ multiplex PCR; TCRdb stores in-frame clones only, minus some. The data show roughly 130,000 clones, under 95% seen once. After removal of 5 bases from V and 8 bases from J, the junction contained 9 bases not matched to a gene. The CDR3 spans 15 residues. CDR1 MRHNA and CDR2 SNTAGT come from the germline V gene. The receptor comes from a man aged 50 or older with active COVID-19. This chain connects TRBV6-4 to TRBJ2-1, with 10 positions matching TRBD1. Input material: peripheral blood. For the CDR3, the DNA is TGTGCCAGCAGTCCCGGACAGGGGGAGGTCGATGAGCAGTTCTTC. It yields the protein CASSPGQGEVDEQFF.